One and the same sample provided the 26 T cell receptor beta chains below, sequenced in a study of T cells in Graves' hyperthyroidism and ophthalmopathy. Amplification yielded TCR beta CDR3 regions, with RNA transcripts as the source. In the first-round RT-PCR of the TCR CDR3, the HTBI primer set was used. TCRdb independently ran MiXCR on the multiplex PCR reads; one entry per CDR3 protein. This table holds hundreds of thousands of distinct CDR3 sequences, about 19% found once. Sequencing was performed on blood. The receptors were gathered from a man over 45 with Graves' ophthalmopathy.

This clonotype was detected a few times. J is TRBJ2-2 and V is TRBV7-3; TRBD1 matches 7 bases. From germline, CDR1 is SGHTA and CDR2 FQGTGA. This CDR3 region has 15 residues. The trim removed 2 bases at V and 5 bases at J, leaving 5 bases unmatched. The CDR3 loop is CASSLDRDRTGELFF. The CDR3 DNA is TGTGCCAGCAGCTTAGACAGGGACCGAACCGGGGAGCTGTTTTTT.

This clonotype occurred a few times. The chain carries TRBV24-1 and TRBJ2-1; D perhaps matches TRBD1 (5 bases). Germline values: CDR1 KGHDR, CDR2 SFDVKD. V lost 9 bases and J 0 bases, leaving 11 bases between the germline ends. The length of the CDR3 is 14 residues. The CDR3 nucleotides read TGTGCCACCGGGGCCGGCGGCTCCTACAATGAGCAGTTCTTC. Its protein is CATGAGGSYNEQFF.

This clonotype has at least ten counts. V gene TRBV2 combines with J gene TRBJ1-6; D is unresolved. The CDR3 contains 15 residues. The V gene's germline CDR1 is SNHLY and CDR2 FYNNEI. The V end lost 7 bases, the J end lost 10 bases, and 20 bases lay between the germline ends. The CDR3 loop is CASMSREVLESPLHF. The CDR3 region has the DNA TGTGCCAGCATGAGCCGGGAGGTGTTAGAGTCACCCCTCCACTTT.

The rearrangement joins TRBV11-1 to TRBJ2-1; 16 bases map to TRBD2. CDR1 and CDR2 from the germline V gene are SGHAT and FQDESV (reference sequence). CDR3 length equals 23 residues. V shed 5 bases and J 0 bases; nucleotides not matched to a gene: 19. CDR3 residues: CASSLQGGTGLAGGRSSYNEQFF. In DNA, the CDR3 is TGTGCCAGCAGCCTTCAGGGAGGCACGGGACTAGCGGGAGGGCGGAGCTCCTACAATGAGCAGTTCTTC. The variable domain in full, with the rest retrieved from reference TRBV11-1 and TRBJ2-1, is EAEVAQSPRYKITEKSQAVAFWCDPISGHATLYWYRQILGQGPELLVQFQDESVVDDSQLPKDRFSAERLKGVDSTLKIQPAELGDSAMYLCASSLQGGTGLAGGRSSYNEQFFGPGTRLTVL.

The chain uses TRBV6-1 and TRBJ1-2; perhaps TRBD1 as D (5 bases). Germline loops: CDR1 MNHNS, CDR2 SASEGT. The CDR3 totals 12 residues. CDR3 DNA sequence: TGTGCGACCGCGAGTGGGGCCTATGGCTACACCTTC. As protein: CATASGAYGYTF.

This clonotype has at least ten counts. V is TRBV7-3 and J is TRBJ2-1; 11 bases are shared with TRBD2. This CDR3 is 16 amino acids long. Germline V gene sequence: CDR1 SGHTA, CDR2 FQGTGA. V was clipped by 5 bases and J by 5 bases; unmatched bases: 8. The CDR3: CASSPGSGRAHNEQFF. Written as DNA, the CDR3 is TGTGCCAGCAGCCCCGGTAGCGGGAGGGCCCACAATGAGCAGTTCTTC.

The rearrangement uses TRBV2 and TRBJ1-4; TRBD1 matches 9 bases. Germline trimming cut 4 bases from V and 4 bases from J; bases unmatched to any gene: 4. Germline V CDR1 and CDR2: SNHLY, FYNNEI. The CDR3 has 15 amino acids. The CDR3 region has the DNA TGTGCCAGCAGTGCACAGGGGGCTGGTAATGAAAAACTGTTTTTT. Translated: CASSAQGAGNEKLFF.

The chain joins TRBV20-1 to TRBJ2-7, with unresolved D. The ends were cut back, 5 bases at V and 0 bases at J, with 11 bases in the middle. The CDR3 extends over 13 amino acids. From germline, CDR1 is DFQATT and CDR2 SNEGSKA (reference sequence). DNA for the CDR3: TGCAGTGCTGTAGCACAGAGCTCCTACGAGCAGTACTTC. Translation: CSAVAQSSYEQYF.

V is TRBV10-2 and J is TRBJ2-3; 7 positions match TRBD2. Germline values: CDR1 WSHSY, CDR2 SAAADI. J gave up 4 bases and V 2 bases, and 9 bases lay outside the gene matches. The CDR3 spans 16 residues. The CDR3 here is CASSEGGEGRADTQYF. CDR3 in DNA: TGCGCCAGCAGTGAGGGGGGGGAGGGCCGGGCAGATACGCAGTATTTT.

This clonotype was counted only a few times. The CDR3 protein is CASSVTGHQPQHF. CDR3 nucleotide sequence: TGTGCCAGCAGCGTGACAGGACATCAGCCCCAGCATTTT. V usage is TRBV3-1 and J usage is TRBJ1-5; weak D call: TRBD1 (6 bases). Trimming took 5 bases from V and 5 from J, leaving 10 bases between them. CDR3 length: 13 amino acids. The germline gives CDR1 LGHDT, CDR2 YNNKEL (reference sequence).

This clonotype was counted at least ten times. The chain employs TRBV18 and TRBJ1-2; no clear D gene. The V end was cut by 3 bases, the J end by 3 bases, with 8 bases between. CDR3 length: 13 residues. Germline V CDR1 and CDR2: KGHSH, LQKENI. CDR3: CASSPQKDYGYTF. In DNA form, the CDR3 reads TGTGCCAGCTCACCCCAGAAAGACTATGGCTACACCTTC.

The V gene is TRBV19, the J gene TRBJ2-1; D gene ambiguous. CDR3 size: 10 residues. Germline loops: CDR1 LNHDA, CDR2 SQIVND (reference sequence). V dropped 10 bases and J dropped 7 bases, with 8 bases sitting between them. The CDR3 loop is CATRANEQFF. DNA for the CDR3: TGTGCCACCCGGGCGAATGAGCAGTTCTTC.

The chain couples TRBV7-3 to TRBJ1-6; maybe TRBD1 (6 bases). The V and J ends lost 5 bases and 9 bases respectively, with 17 bases between them. The germline V gene has CDR1 SGHTA and CDR2 FQGTGA. There are 15 residues in the CDR3. CDR3 sequence: CASSEQGAVSSPLHF. Here the CDR3 DNA reads TGTGCCAGCAGCGAACAGGGTGCAGTTAGTTCACCCCTCCACTTT.

This clonotype was observed a few times. The chain has TRBV3-1 and TRBJ2-3; D unclear. The V end was cut by 0 bases, the J end by 4 bases, with 8 bases between. The CDR3 has 14 amino acids. Germline loops: CDR1 LGHDT, CDR2 YNNKEL (reference sequence). CDR3: CASSQEVAADTQYF. Here the CDR3 DNA reads TGTGCCAGCAGCCAAGAGGTAGCTGCAGATACGCAGTATTTT.

The chain joins TRBV19 to TRBJ2-3; possibly TRBD1 for D (6 bases). The CDR3 is made up of 14 amino acids. CDR1 is LNHDA, CDR2 SQIVND, per germline (reference sequence). Between the trimmed V and J ends, which lost 3 bases and 2 bases, there was a span of 9 bases. The CDR3 DNA follows: TGTGCCAGTAGTATTGGACAGAACACAGATACGCAGTATTTT. The encoded protein is CASSIGQNTDTQYF.

This clonotype has ten or more counts. The J gene is TRBJ2-3, the V gene TRBV11-1; D remains ambiguous. The CDR3 loop spans 12 amino acids. V dropped 1 base and J dropped 7 bases, with 6 bases sitting between them. CDR1 is SGHAT and CDR2 is FQDESV in the germline V gene (reference sequence). CDR3 DNA: TGTGCCAGCAGCTTAGGGCGGAATACGCAGTATTTT. Its protein product is CASSLGRNTQYF.

The chain links TRBV27 to TRBJ2-2; D gene unclear. The germline CDR1 and CDR2 sequences are MNHEY and SMNVEV (reference sequence). The CDR3 loop spans 14 amino acids. The V end was cut by 5 bases, the J end by 6 bases, with 13 bases between. The CDR3 here is CASSLRFLSGELFF. The CDR3 nucleotides are TGTGCCAGCAGTCTCCGCTTTCTCTCCGGGGAGCTGTTTTTT.

The chain combines TRBV6-1 with TRBJ2-3, with 8 bases identical to TRBD2. The CDR3 sequence is 14 residues long. With 7 bases clipped from V and 2 bases from J, the junction kept 5 bases outside the gene matches. CDR1 is MNHNS, CDR2 SASEGT, per germline. The CDR3 is CASKVAGTTDTQYF. The CDR3 coding sequence is TGTGCCAGCAAGGTAGCGGGGACCACAGATACGCAGTATTTT.

This clonotype was counted a few times. This chain connects TRBV20-1 to TRBJ2-3; 14 positions agree with TRBD2. This CDR3 has 17 residues. With V trimmed by 4 bases and J by 1 base, 7 bases remained unmatched. Looked up from germline, CDR1 is DFQATT and CDR2 is SNEGSKA (reference sequence). In DNA form, the CDR3 reads TGCAGTGCTACCACCCTGGGACTAGCGGGAGGCACAGATACGCAGTATTTT. It translates to CSATTLGLAGGTDTQYF.

This clonotype was observed a handful of times. V and J are TRBV2 and TRBJ2-7; possible D gene TRBD1, 6 bases. This CDR3 has 13 amino acids. The germline V gene has CDR1 SNHLY and CDR2 FYNNEI. Trimming stripped 6 bases from V and 1 base from J, with 10 bases between. The CDR3, as DNA: TGTGCCAGCAGATACGGACAGTCCTACGAGCAGTACTTC. Translating gives CASRYGQSYEQYF.

Comments on this clonotype: This may be a read error: a much more frequent sequence differs by one nucleotide. This chain connects TRBV28 to TRBJ2-3; 10 positions match TRBD2. The CDR3 sequence is 15 residues long. Germline V lookup: CDR1 MDHEN, CDR2 SYDVKM. With 7 bases clipped from V and 2 bases from J, the junction kept 6 bases outside the gene matches. The CDR3 nucleotides are TGTGCCAGCACCCGGACTAGCGGACTCACAGATACGCAGTATTTT. Its translation is CASTRTSGLTDTQYF.

This clonotype showed up many times. This chain joins TRBV6-1 and TRBJ2-5, with D perhaps given as TRBD1 or TRBD2 (7 bases each). Trimming took 6 bases from V and 5 from J, leaving 16 bases between them. CDR3 length: 14 residues. In germline, CDR1 is MNHNS, CDR2 SASEGT. This CDR3 is CASSGQGGLETQYF. In DNA form, the CDR3 reads TGTGCCAGCAGCGGCCAGGGGGGGTTGGAGACCCAGTACTTC.

This clonotype was counted a few times. This sequence joins TRBV20-1 and TRBJ2-7; D is perhaps TRBD2 (5 bases). CDR1 and CDR2 from the germline V gene are DFQATT and SNEGSKA (reference sequence). The V and J ends lost 7 bases and 4 bases respectively, with 11 bases between them. The CDR3 covers 11 residues. This CDR3 reads CSGMSGYEQYF. Written as DNA, the CDR3 is TGCAGTGGTATGTCGGGATACGAGCAGTACTTC.

This clonotype was picked up a small number of times. The CDR3 DNA is TGTGCCAGCAGCTCAATCGACGGTGACACTGAAGCTTTCTTT. It yields the protein CASSSIDGDTEAFF. This chain uses TRBV5-4 with TRBJ1-1, with D unclear. The CDR3 runs to 14 residues. Germline-derived CDR1 and CDR2 are SGHNT and YYREEE (reference sequence). Trimming removed 3 bases at V and 3 bases at J, with 12 bases between.

A word on this clonotype: This may be a read error: a much more frequent sequence differs by one nucleotide. V is TRBV7-7 and J is TRBJ2-7, with D maybe TRBD1 (6 bases). Germline loops: CDR1 SSHAT, CDR2 FNYEAQ (reference sequence). CDR3 length equals 14 residues. In nucleotides, the CDR3 is TGTGCTAGCAGCTCCGGACAGCACTCCTACGAGCAGTACTTC. Encoded protein: CASSSGQHSYEQYF.

The V gene is TRBV28, the J gene TRBJ2-1; maybe TRBD1 (6 bases). V was shortened by 2 bases and J by 9 bases, with 26 bases between the two germline ends. The CDR3 is made up of 18 amino acids. Germline CDR1 is MDHEN and CDR2 is SYDVKM. The CDR3 spells CASSLPDKRPGQGGEQFF. The CDR3 DNA follows: TGTGCCAGCAGTTTACCGGACAAGAGACCCGGTCAAGGGGGTGAGCAGTTCTTC.